This record concerns one T cell receptor beta chain sequence. CDR3 length: 15 amino acids. V lost 2 bases to trimming and J lost 8 bases; unmatched junction nucleotides: 11. Germline CDR1 LGHNA, CDR2 YSLEER. The sample belongs to a study of blood T cell repertoires in COVID-19. Across the study: The origin of the acute and convalescent COVID-19 samples was the United States, Italy and Spain. Sample material is recorded as cDNA or gDNA derived from T cells, B-cell-depleted T cells, or PBMCs.

As originally analysed: How many nucleated cells were present was estimated from reference gene primer amplification. Assay used: immunoSEQ multiplex PCR; TCRdb lists only in-frame clones, some missing. V and J calls and clone size come straight from that table; D and trimming were deduced from the DNA. In the table there are about 340,000 clones, about 90% of which are singletons. During active infection, Seattle patients enrolled and were then monitored through disease. The specimen sequenced was peripheral blood. The chain recombines TRBV4-3 with TRBJ1-1, with 7 bases identical to TRBD1. This TCR was sampled from an older woman with COVID-19, enrolled during active disease. The CDR3 region has the DNA TGCGCCAGCAGCCAAACGAGACAGGGCCCTTGGGAAGCTTTCTTT. It encodes CASSQTRQGPWEAFF.